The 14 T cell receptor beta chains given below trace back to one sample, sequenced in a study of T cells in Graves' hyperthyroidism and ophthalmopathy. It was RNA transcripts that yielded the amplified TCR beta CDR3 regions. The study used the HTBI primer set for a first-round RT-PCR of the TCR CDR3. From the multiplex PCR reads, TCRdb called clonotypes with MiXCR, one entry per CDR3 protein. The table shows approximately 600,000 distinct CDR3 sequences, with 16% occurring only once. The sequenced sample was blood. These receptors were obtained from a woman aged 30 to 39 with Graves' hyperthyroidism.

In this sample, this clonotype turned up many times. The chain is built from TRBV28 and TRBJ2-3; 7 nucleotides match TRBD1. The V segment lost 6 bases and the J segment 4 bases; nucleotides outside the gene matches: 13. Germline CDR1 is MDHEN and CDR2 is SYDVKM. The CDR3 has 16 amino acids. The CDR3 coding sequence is TGTGCCAGCAGAACATTTGACAGGGAATTGCCAGATACGCAGTATTTT. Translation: CASRTFDRELPDTQYF.

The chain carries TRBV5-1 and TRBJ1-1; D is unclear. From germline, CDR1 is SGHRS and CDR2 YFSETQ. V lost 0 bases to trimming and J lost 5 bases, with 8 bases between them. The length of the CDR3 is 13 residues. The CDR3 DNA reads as TGCGCCAGCAGCTTGGTCACGAGGACTGAAGCTTTCTTT. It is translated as CASSLVTRTEAFF.

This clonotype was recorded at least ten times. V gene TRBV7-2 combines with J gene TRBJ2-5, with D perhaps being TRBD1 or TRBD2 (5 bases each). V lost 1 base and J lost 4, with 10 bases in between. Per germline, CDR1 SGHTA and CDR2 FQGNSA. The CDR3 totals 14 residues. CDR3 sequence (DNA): TGTGCCAGCAGCTTAGGTCAGGGACCAGAGACCCAGTACTTC. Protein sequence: CASSLGQGPETQYF. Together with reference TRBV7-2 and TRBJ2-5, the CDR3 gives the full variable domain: GAGVSQSPSNKVTEKGKDVELRCDPISGHTALYWYRQSLGQGLEFLIYFQGNSAPDKSGLPSDRFSAERTGGSVSTLTIQRTQQEDSAVYLCASSLGQGPETQYFGPGTRLLVL.

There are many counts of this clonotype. CDR3 coding DNA: TGTGCCAGCAGCTTAGAAGGGCAGGTTTATGAAGCTTTCTTT. Translated, it gives CASSLEGQVYEAFF. The genes are TRBV11-2 and TRBJ1-1; no firm D call. Germline loops: CDR1 SGHAT, CDR2 FQNNGV. This CDR3 contains 14 residues. With 0 bases removed from V and 7 bases from J, the gap between germline ends came to 12 bases.

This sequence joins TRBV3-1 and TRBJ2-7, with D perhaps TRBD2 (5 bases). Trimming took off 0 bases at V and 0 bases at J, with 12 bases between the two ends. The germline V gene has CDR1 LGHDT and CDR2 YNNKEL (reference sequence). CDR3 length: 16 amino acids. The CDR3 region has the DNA TGTGCCAGCAGCCAAGATAACGGGATGGCCTCCTACGAGCAGTACTTC. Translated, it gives CASSQDNGMASYEQYF.

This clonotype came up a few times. This CDR3 reads CASSPALLPAVGYF. The CDR3 coding sequence is TGTGCCAGCAGCCCGGCGCTCCTACCGGCCGTGGGGTACTTC. This rearrangement joins TRBV6-1 to TRBJ2-5, with unresolved D. Germline V gene sequence: CDR1 MNHNS, CDR2 SASEGT. V was shortened by 6 bases and J by 13 bases, with 24 bases between the two germline ends. There are 14 residues in the CDR3.

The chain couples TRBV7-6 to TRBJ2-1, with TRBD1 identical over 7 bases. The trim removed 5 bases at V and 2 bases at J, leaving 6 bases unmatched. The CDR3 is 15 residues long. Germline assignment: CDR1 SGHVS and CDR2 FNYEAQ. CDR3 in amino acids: CASSPDRVPYNEQFF. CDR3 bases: TGTGCCAGCAGCCCCGACAGGGTACCCTACAATGAGCAGTTCTTC.

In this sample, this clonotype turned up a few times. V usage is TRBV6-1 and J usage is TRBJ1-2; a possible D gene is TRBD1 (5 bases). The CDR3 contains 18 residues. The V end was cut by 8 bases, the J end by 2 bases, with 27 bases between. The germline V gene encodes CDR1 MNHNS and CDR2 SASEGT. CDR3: CASLPLGLSEDLNYGYTF. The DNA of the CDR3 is TGTGCCAGCCTTCCGTTGGGACTTTCCGAAGACTTAAACTATGGCTACACCTTC.

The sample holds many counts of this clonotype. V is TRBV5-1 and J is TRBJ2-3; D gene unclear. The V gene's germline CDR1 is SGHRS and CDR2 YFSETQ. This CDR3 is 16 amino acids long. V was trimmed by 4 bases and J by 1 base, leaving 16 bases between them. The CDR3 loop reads CASSPNTYTGTDTQYF. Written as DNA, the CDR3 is TGCGCCAGCAGCCCAAACACCTATACGGGCACAGATACGCAGTATTTT. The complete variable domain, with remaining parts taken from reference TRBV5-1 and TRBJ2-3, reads KAGVTQTPRYLIKTRGQQVTLSCSPISGHRSVSWYQQTPGQGLQFLFEYFSETQRNKGNFPGRFSGRQFSNSRSEMNVSTLELGDSALYLCASSPNTYTGTDTQYFGPGTRLTVL.

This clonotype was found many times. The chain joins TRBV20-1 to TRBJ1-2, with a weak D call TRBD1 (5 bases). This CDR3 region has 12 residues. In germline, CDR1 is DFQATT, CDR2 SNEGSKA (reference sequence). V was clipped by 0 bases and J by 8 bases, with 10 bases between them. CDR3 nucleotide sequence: TGCAGTGCTAGAGAGGAGGGGCTGGGCTACACCTTC. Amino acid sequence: CSAREEGLGYTF.

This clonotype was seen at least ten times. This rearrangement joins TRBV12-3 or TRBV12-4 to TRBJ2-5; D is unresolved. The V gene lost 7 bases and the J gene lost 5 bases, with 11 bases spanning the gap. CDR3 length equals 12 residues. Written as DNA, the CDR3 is TGTGCCAGCACCCAAACCGGGGAGACCCAGTACTTC. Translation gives CASTQTGETQYF.

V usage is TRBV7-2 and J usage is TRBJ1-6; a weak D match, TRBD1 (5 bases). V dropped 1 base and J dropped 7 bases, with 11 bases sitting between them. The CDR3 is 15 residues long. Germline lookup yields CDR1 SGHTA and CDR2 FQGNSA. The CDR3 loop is CASSLGLQGNSPLHF. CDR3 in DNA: TGTGCCAGCAGCTTAGGTCTCCAGGGAAATTCACCCCTCCACTTT.

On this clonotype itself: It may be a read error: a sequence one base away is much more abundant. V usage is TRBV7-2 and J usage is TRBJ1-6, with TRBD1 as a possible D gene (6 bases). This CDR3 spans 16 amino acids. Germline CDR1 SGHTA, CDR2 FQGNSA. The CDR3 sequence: CANSLRGGNYNSPLHF. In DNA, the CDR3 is TGTGCCAACAGCTTACGAGGGGGAAACTATAATTCACCCCTCCACTTT.

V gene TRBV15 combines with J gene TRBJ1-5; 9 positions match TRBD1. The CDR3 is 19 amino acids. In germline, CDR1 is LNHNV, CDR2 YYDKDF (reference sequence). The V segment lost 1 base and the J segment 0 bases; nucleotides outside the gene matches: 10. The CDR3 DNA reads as TGTGCCACCAGCAGAGGGGGGGGACAGGGTGACTATAGCAATCAGCCCCAGCATTTT. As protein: CATSRGGGQGDYSNQPQHF.